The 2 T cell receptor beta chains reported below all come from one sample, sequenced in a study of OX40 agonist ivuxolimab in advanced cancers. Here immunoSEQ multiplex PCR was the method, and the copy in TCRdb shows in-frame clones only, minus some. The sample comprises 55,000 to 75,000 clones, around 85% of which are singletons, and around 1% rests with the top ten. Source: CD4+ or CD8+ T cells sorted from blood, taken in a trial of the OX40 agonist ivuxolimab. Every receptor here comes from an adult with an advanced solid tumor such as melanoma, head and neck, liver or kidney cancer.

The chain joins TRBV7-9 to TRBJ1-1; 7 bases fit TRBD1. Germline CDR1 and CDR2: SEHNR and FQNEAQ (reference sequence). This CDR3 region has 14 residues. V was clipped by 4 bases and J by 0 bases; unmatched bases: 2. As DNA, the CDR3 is TGTGCCAGCAGCTCCGGGACAGTGAACACTGAAGCTTTCTTT. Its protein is CASSSGTVNTEAFF. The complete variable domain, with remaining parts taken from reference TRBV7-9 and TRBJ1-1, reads DTGVSQNPRHKITKRGQNVTFRCDPISEHNRLYWYRQTLGQGPEFLTYFQNEAQLEKSRLLSDRFSAERPKGSFSTLEIQRTEQGDSAMYLCASSSGTVNTEAFFGQGTRLTVV.

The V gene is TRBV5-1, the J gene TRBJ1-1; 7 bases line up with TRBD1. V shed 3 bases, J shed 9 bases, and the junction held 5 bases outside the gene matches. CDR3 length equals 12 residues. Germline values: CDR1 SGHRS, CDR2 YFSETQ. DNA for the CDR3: TGCGCCAGCAGCTGGGGGAGGGGGCAAGCTTTCTTT. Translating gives CASSWGRGQAFF.